This T cell receptor (beta chain) was captured by sequencing in a study of T-cell reconstitution after alpha-beta-depleted transplantation in children (dated by TCRdb to about 2016). For context, the study as a whole: Using TCR repertoire profiling, the study followed T-cell immune reconstitution in a quantitative way in children after TCRalphabeta/CD19-depleted allogeneic hematopoietic cell transplantation.

Ten or more counts support this clonotype. Its recognized antigen is unknown. The record has no base qualities; no much larger clone is one base away. The CDR1 and CDR2 encoded by the germline V gene are SGHTA and FQGNSA. The junction shows trimming of 5 bases on V and 0 bases on J, and the gene matches do not reach 11 bases of it. Taken from cysteine to phenylalanine, the CDR3 has 18 residues. Just the 54-base CDR3 DNA is kept, in frame starting at base 1. What the study reported, not specific to this receptor: Over subsequent months, a decline in hyperexpanded clone frequencies was noted, and after one year, T-cell counts and TCRbeta diversity were mostly ascribed to newly produced T cells. In some patients, the high TCRbeta diversity seen at day 60 was put down to recipient T cells and intrathymic progenitors that had survived conditioning. Apparently early alphabetaT-cell count recovery about two months after transplant reportedly relied on only several hundred rapidly expanded clones derived from non-depleted graft cells.

The method behind the library was PCR. Instrument on record: Illumina HiSeq 2500. Molecular barcoding was employed in the preparation of TCR libraries, with unique molecular identifiers being used to normalize TCRbeta repertoire quantification. Clones were called with MiXCR by TCRdb after fastp trimmed the public reads at Q25, and only in-frame beta chains were retained. Rows matching on CDR3 protein sequence are summarized as one entry with the most common DNA and genes. The sample table contains 450,000 to 550,000 distinct CDR3 sequences; only one count was recorded for over 10% of them. Jointly, the top ten make up approximately 15% of the sample. The treatment or condition label corresponds to: allogeneic hematopoietic cell transplantation with graft depleted of TCRalphabeta T cells and CD19 B cells. The children who served as transplant recipients had been given grafts of TCRalphabeta/CD19-depleted allogeneic hematopoietic cells.

The sequence is built from TRBV7-2 and TRBJ1-5, and TRBD1 matches 9 of the central bases. Sequences were derived from PBMCs, mostly from graft donor cells, sampled 180 days after TCRalphabeta/CD19-depleted stem cell transplant. The sequence derives from a female patient between 2 and 15 years old who had a stem cell transplant for aplastic anemia, so the T cells may come from the graft donor. Here is the DNA: TGTGCCAGCAGCCTGGACAGGGGCGATGGTTATAGCAATCAGCCCCAGCATTTT. Translation gives CASSLDRGDGYSNQPQHF.